This T cell receptor (beta chain) was identified in a study of tumor and adjacent non-tumor tissue in lung cancer. Findings of the study overall: In normal lung, the top 100 clones were significantly more dominant than in tumor. Tumor tissue had significantly higher TCR diversity than normal lung. Patients with more diverse tumor TCRs had worse survival.

The library came from three nested PCR rounds adapted from ARM-PCR protocols. A single record per CDR3 protein comes from TCRdb applying MiXCR to the multiplex PCR reads. The sample includes 77,000 or so distinct CDR3 sequences, 60% to 80% seen only once; the top ten take less than 15%. No cell sorting was done before RNA was extracted from the tissue. Between August and November 2014, newly diagnosed, chemotherapy-naive lung cancer patients underwent thoracic surgery in China. V lost 3 bases and J 8 bases, leaving 2 bases between the germline ends. The germline V gene has CDR1 MDHEN and CDR2 SYDVKM. The CDR3 is made up of 11 amino acids. About this clonotype: What it binds is unknown. Possible read error: a much larger clone is one base away.

The chain links TRBV28 to TRBJ1-6; D is uncertain. The material sequenced was lung tumor tissue. The clonotype comes from a woman aged 45-59 years with non-small cell lung cancer. CDR3 residues: CASSFHSPLHF. DNA of the CDR3: TGTGCCAGCAGTTTTCATTCACCCCTCCACTTT. The whole variable domain, remainder taken from reference TRBV28 and TRBJ1-6, is DVKVTQSSRYLVKRTGEKVFLECVQDMDHENMFWYRQDPGLGLRLIYFSYDVKMKEKGDIPEGYSVSREKKERFSLILESASTNQTSMYLCASSFHSPLHFGNGTRLTVT.